Listed here are 17 T cell receptor beta chains from one sample, sequenced in a study of shared clonotypes between healthy human individuals. Clones were sequenced by immunoSEQ multiplex PCR, and TCRdb holds only the in-frame ones, with some missing. The repertoire holds 1.4 million to 1.5 million clones, with about 96% as singletons. Sequenced material: naive CD4+ T cells sorted from blood. Subset indicated: CD45RA+ positively selected. The receptors here all came from a young man in good health.

In the case of this clone: Other DNA sequences in this specimen translate into the identical CDR3. The chain links TRBV5-1 to TRBJ2-5; the D is unclear. This CDR3 contains 13 residues. V shed 0 bases and J shed 1 base, with 4 bases lying between them. Germline CDR1 SGHRS, CDR2 YFSETQ. CDR3 protein: CASSLGSQETQYF. The CDR3 DNA reads as TGCGCCAGCAGCTTGGGGTCCCAAGAGACCCAGTACTTC.

V is TRBV2 and J is TRBJ2-5; 7 nucleotides align to TRBD2. Germline CDR1 SNHLY, CDR2 FYNNEI. The CDR3 extends over 14 amino acids. V gave up 7 bases and J gave up 5 bases; unmatched junction bases: 10. The chain's CDR3 is CASNREGQLETQYF. As DNA, the CDR3 is TGTGCCAGCAATAGGGAGGGCCAATTGGAGACCCAGTACTTC.

The V gene is TRBV19, the J gene TRBJ1-3; D call uncertain. The CDR3 loop spans 17 amino acids. CDR1 and CDR2 from the germline V gene are LNHDA and SQIVND (reference sequence). V lost 5 bases and J 2 bases, leaving 19 bases between the germline ends. CDR3 nucleotide sequence: TGTGCCAGTAGTGTACGGGTAACCTTTGGCGCTGGAAACACCATATATTTT. Amino acids: CASSVRVTFGAGNTIYF.

The chain carries TRBV27 and TRBJ2-1; D is ambiguous. The CDR3 covers 13 residues. The V gene lost 5 bases and the J gene lost 4 bases, with 9 bases spanning the gap. The V gene's germline CDR1 is MNHEY and CDR2 SMNVEV (reference sequence). The CDR3 DNA follows: TGTGCCAGCAGTCCCCGGTTATACAATGAGCAGTTCTTC. Amino acid sequence: CASSPRLYNEQFF.

V usage is TRBV19 and J usage is TRBJ1-2; 7 nucleotides align to TRBD1. The CDR3 consists of 13 residues. J was trimmed by 8 bases and V by 5 bases; bases with no gene match: 8. Germline V gene lookup returns CDR1 LNHDA and CDR2 SQIVND (reference sequence). This CDR3 is CASSGDSRVGYTF. The CDR3 bases are TGTGCCAGTAGTGGGGACAGCCGGGTAGGCTACACCTTC.

This clone has just one count. The chain combines TRBV28 with TRBJ2-7, with TRBD1 identical over 9 bases. There are 15 residues in the CDR3. Trimming cost V 6 bases and J 5 bases; bases outside gene matches: 11. The germline V gene encodes CDR1 MDHEN and CDR2 SYDVKM. The CDR3, as DNA: TGTGCCAGCAGCGTACCGGGACAGGGCAACAACGAGCAGTACTTC. Residues: CASSVPGQGNNEQYF. The full variable domain, its missing parts supplied by reference TRBV28 and TRBJ2-7, is DVKVTQSSRYLVKRTGEKVFLECVQDMDHENMFWYRQDPGLGLRLIYFSYDVKMKEKGDIPEGYSVSREKKERFSLILESASTNQTSMYLCASSVPGQGNNEQYFGPGTRLTVT.

This clone is a singleton in its sample. The chain recombines TRBV11-3 with TRBJ1-1, with D unclear. CDR1 SGHNT and CDR2 YENEEA come from the germline V gene. This CDR3 has 13 amino acids. With 1 base removed from V and 5 bases from J, the gap between germline ends came to 8 bases. DNA for the CDR3: TGTGCCAGCAGCTTAGGAGTGGGGACTGAAGCTTTCTTT. Its translation is CASSLGVGTEAFF.

The CDR3 protein is CASSLAWGGDQPQHF. CDR3 bases: TGTGCCAGCAGCTTAGCATGGGGGGGGGATCAGCCCCAGCATTTT. The J gene is TRBJ1-5, the V gene TRBV11-2; D may be TRBD1 (5 bases). From germline, CDR1 is SGHAT and CDR2 FQNNGV. V was pared by 1 base and J by 5 bases, with 12 bases between. The CDR3 is made up of 15 amino acids.

The chain combines TRBV5-6 with TRBJ2-7, with 8 nucleotides matching TRBD1. Germline CDR1 SGHDT, CDR2 YYEEEE. Unmatched junction bases numbered 12, after V lost 4 bases and J lost 3 bases. The CDR3 loop spans 16 amino acids. Written as DNA, the CDR3 is TGTGCCAGCAGCCGCAACCCCCGGACAGGGATCTACGAGCAGTACTTC. Translation gives CASSRNPRTGIYEQYF.

This clone turned up a few times. The J gene is TRBJ1-2, the V gene TRBV18; the D gene is possibly TRBD1 (5 bases). V was cut by 3 bases and J by 3 bases, with 11 bases left in between. Germline V gene sequence: CDR1 KGHSH, CDR2 LQKENI. This CDR3 contains 14 residues. The DNA of the CDR3 is TGTGCCAGCTCACCGCTTTTGACAGACTATGGCTACACCTTC. The encoded protein is CASSPLLTDYGYTF.

V is TRBV28 and J is TRBJ1-1; D not resolved. CDR3 size: 14 residues. Between the trimmed V and J ends, which lost 6 bases and 9 bases, there was a span of 20 bases. Germline CDR1 and CDR2: MDHEN and SYDVKM. The CDR3 DNA follows: TGTGCCAGCAGCCTAGACCCGGTAGCTTTTAAAGCTTTCTTT. Its translation: CASSLDPVAFKAFF.

The chain couples TRBV5-1 to TRBJ2-1; TRBD2 matches 7 bases. Germline CDR1 is SGHRS and CDR2 is YFSETQ. Trimming at V came to 3 bases and at J to 5 bases, leaving 8 bases not matched to a gene. The CDR3 length is 15 residues. The CDR3 loop is CASSWAGTTNNEQFF. As DNA, the CDR3 is TGCGCCAGCAGCTGGGCCGGGACTACTAACAATGAGCAGTTCTTC.

The rearrangement joins TRBV29-1 to TRBJ2-5, with 7 bases lining up with TRBD1. This CDR3 contains 12 residues. The V segment lost 5 bases and the J segment 2 bases; nucleotides outside the gene matches: 2. Germline V gene data show CDR1 as SQVTM and CDR2 as ANQGSEA. CDR3 sequence: CSVSTGQETQYF. CDR3 DNA: TGCAGCGTTTCGACAGGGCAAGAGACCCAGTACTTC.

The rearrangement links TRBV11-2 to TRBJ2-1, with 9 bases lining up with TRBD2. The trim removed 1 base at V and 4 bases at J, leaving 8 bases unmatched. Looked up from germline, CDR1 is SGHAT and CDR2 is FQNNGV. The CDR3 consists of 17 residues. CDR3 coding DNA: TGTGCCAGCAGCTTAGCCCTACTAGCGGGTACTTACAATGAGCAGTTCTTC. Translating gives CASSLALLAGTYNEQFF.

The chain carries TRBV5-1 and TRBJ2-1; TRBD2 aligns across 10 bases. This CDR3 region has 16 residues. CDR1 is SGHRS, CDR2 YFSETQ, per germline. J was trimmed by 4 bases and V by 4 bases; bases with no gene match: 8. Here the CDR3 DNA reads TGCGCCAGCAGCACCTCCTCTAGCGGGAGTTACAATGAGCAGTTCTTC. As protein: CASSTSSSGSYNEQFF.

A single count supports this clone. The chain uses TRBV5-1 and TRBJ1-1, with a tentative D call TRBD1 (5 bases). The length of the CDR3 is 15 residues. Deletions cut 5 bases from V and 1 base from J, with 15 bases between. Germline lookup yields CDR1 SGHRS and CDR2 YFSETQ. CDR3 sequence: CASSGDPQPNTEAFF. CDR3 sequence (DNA): TGCGCCAGCAGTGGGGACCCACAACCGAACACTGAAGCTTTCTTT.

The chain couples TRBV5-1 to TRBJ1-4; no definite D call. CDR3 length: 14 residues. Germline V gene lookup returns CDR1 SGHRS and CDR2 YFSETQ. V gave up 5 bases and J gave up 5 bases, with 13 bases separating them. The CDR3 sequence: CASSSGINNEKLFF. The CDR3 nucleotides are TGCGCCAGCAGTTCGGGGATTAACAATGAAAAACTGTTTTTT.